The 19 T cell receptor beta chains reported below all come from one sample, sequenced in a study of T cell responses to AZD1222 COVID-19 vaccine (dated by TCRdb to the early 2020s). This specimen's time point label, interpreted: about 28 days (+/-7) after the second vaccine dose. Preparation of the library involved the immunoSEQ multiplex PCR assay. TCRdb provides this immuneACCESS table in a form limited to in-frame rearrangements. Some clones are lacking; in checked studies, under half of them reflect an unresolved V gene, and why the rest are absent is not known. For this sample the table gives 100,000 to 150,000 clones, of which approximately 85% were detected only once. 4.4% of the sample goes to the ten largest clones. The sequences come from peripheral blood, collected 28 days after the second AZD1222 dose. The receptors here all came from an adult who received the AZD1222 COVID-19 vaccine.

The V gene is TRBV28, the J gene TRBJ2-2; D may match TRBD1 or TRBD2 (6 bases each). The germline V and J ends were trimmed by 5 bases and 7 bases, with 17 bases remaining between them. This CDR3 spans 15 amino acids. Germline CDR1 reads MDHEN; CDR2 reads SYDVKM. The CDR3 DNA reads TGTGCCAGCAGTCATGGAGGGACAAACGTCGGGGAGCTGTTTTTT. This gives the protein CASSHGGTNVGELFF.

This clone has just a few counts. V is TRBV30 and J is TRBJ2-7; TRBD2 aligns across 11 bases. Germline CDR1 reads GTSNPN; CDR2 reads SVGIG (reference sequence). The J segment lost 2 bases and the V segment lost 5 bases, leaving 5 bases of the junction unmatched. This CDR3 has 14 amino acids. This chain's CDR3 is CAWATSGGTYEQYF. CDR3 coding DNA: TGTGCCTGGGCTACTAGCGGGGGAACCTACGAGCAGTACTTC.

The chain is built from TRBV5-4 and TRBJ1-1; no clear D. The CDR3 extends over 12 amino acids. Trimming cost V 3 bases and J 8 bases, with 11 bases left between them. Germline CDR1 is SGHNT and CDR2 is YYREEE (reference sequence). The CDR3 nucleotides are TGTGCCAGCAGCTCGAGAGTAACAGAAGCTTTCTTT. Its protein is CASSSRVTEAFF.

This chain connects TRBV9 to TRBJ2-7; D remains unclear. V shed 6 bases and J shed 7 bases, with 17 bases lying between them. The germline V gene has CDR1 SGDLS and CDR2 YYNGEE. CDR3 size: 13 residues. The CDR3 region has the DNA TGTGCCAGCACCCGGACGGCCGGCACTGAGCAGTACTTC. Encoded protein: CASTRTAGTEQYF.

This clone was picked up one time. The chain is built from TRBV3-1 (or the pseudogene TRBV3-2) and TRBJ2-1; no definite D call. Trimming removed 3 bases at V and 12 bases at J, with 15 bases between. The CDR3 consists of 13 residues. Looked up from germline, CDR1 is LGHDT and CDR2 is YNNKEL (reference sequence). Written as DNA, the CDR3 is TGTGCCAGCAGCCACAATACCCAAGGAAGGCAGTTCTTC. It specifies CASSHNTQGRQFF.

The chain uses TRBV21-1 and TRBJ2-5; the DNA was not compared with TRBD2, the D call given in the table. TRBV21-1 is designated a pseudogene. The CDR3 loop spans 14 amino acids. The CDR3 DNA reads TGTGCCAGCCCCCCGGCGGGGGGCCAAGAGACCCAGTACTTC. Its protein product is CASPPAGGQETQYF.

This chain connects TRBV5-1 to TRBJ2-7; D tentatively reads TRBD1 or TRBD2 (5 bases each). The CDR3 spans 16 residues. The ends were cut back, 1 base at V and 0 bases at J, with 14 bases in the middle. The germline CDR1 and CDR2 sequences are SGHRS and YFSETQ. In DNA, the CDR3 is TGCGCCAGCAGCTTGAACCCTACGGGGCACTCCTACGAGCAGTACTTC. Its protein product is CASSLNPTGHSYEQYF.

As DNA, the CDR3 is TGTGCCAGCAACCCCACCGCAGGGACAGGTTCACCCCTCCACTTT. Amino acids: CASNPTAGTGSPLHF. V usage is TRBV6-5 and J usage is TRBJ1-6; TRBD1 matches at 8 bases. Germline V gene lookup returns CDR1 MNHEY and CDR2 SVGAGI. Trimming at V came to 7 bases and at J to 9 bases, leaving 11 bases not matched to a gene. The CDR3 spans 15 residues.

The genes are TRBV9 and TRBJ1-2, with 7 bases identical to TRBD1. Unmatched junction bases numbered 12, after V lost 6 bases and J lost 10 bases. CDR1 and CDR2 from the germline V gene are SGDLS and YYNGEE. This CDR3 region has 13 residues. CDR3 DNA sequence: TGTGCCAGCACCGCCTCGACGACAGGGCCCTACACCTTC. It specifies CASTASTTGPYTF.

This chain uses TRBV2 with TRBJ2-7, with D perhaps given as TRBD1 or TRBD2 (6 bases each). The CDR3 length is 15 residues. Germline V CDR1 and CDR2: SNHLY, FYNNEI. V was clipped by 4 bases and J by 2 bases, with 15 bases between them. CDR3 sequence reads: CASSVNRGGPYEQYF. In DNA, the CDR3 is TGTGCCAGCAGTGTGAACAGAGGGGGGCCCTACGAGCAGTACTTC.

This clone has a single count. The chain has TRBV6-2 or TRBV6-3 and TRBJ1-2; D call uncertain. CDR1 is MNHEY, CDR2 SVGEGT, per germline. CDR3 size: 13 residues. V lost 2 bases, J lost 8 bases, and 12 bases lay in between. CDR3 sequence reads: CASSYPGWVGYTF. Written as DNA, the CDR3 is TGTGCCAGCAGTTACCCCGGTTGGGTCGGCTACACCTTC.

The gene calls are TRBV7-6 and TRBJ1-1, with TRBD1 matching over 7 bases. With V trimmed by 5 bases and J by 3 bases, 9 bases remained unmatched. CDR3 size: 15 residues. From germline, CDR1 is SGHVS and CDR2 FNYEAQ. The CDR3 here is CASSPRDSGYTEAFF. CDR3 DNA: TGTGCCAGCAGCCCCCGGGACAGTGGTTACACTGAAGCTTTCTTT.

The rearrangement uses TRBV6-1 and TRBJ1-5, with unresolved D. This CDR3 region has 11 residues. Germline CDR1 and CDR2: MNHNS and SASEGT. With 3 bases removed from V and 4 bases from J, the gap between germline ends came to 1 base. In DNA form, the CDR3 reads TGTGCCAGCAGTGAGAATCAGCCCCAGCATTTT. Translation gives CASSENQPQHF.

This chain connects TRBV6-1 to TRBJ1-2; possibly TRBD1 for D (5 bases). Germline values: CDR1 MNHNS, CDR2 SASEGT. The CDR3 spans 14 residues. The V end lost 1 base, the J end lost 6 bases, and 12 bases lay between the germline ends. CDR3 in amino acids: CASSEGGGMDGYTF. The DNA of the CDR3 is TGTGCCAGCAGTGAAGGGGGGGGGATGGATGGCTACACCTTC.

The chain couples TRBV28 to TRBJ2-5, with D unresolved. Germline loops: CDR1 MDHEN, CDR2 SYDVKM. This CDR3 has 14 amino acids. V lost 3 bases, J lost 2 bases, and 10 bases lay in between. CDR3 sequence reads: CASSFSSSQETQYF. Written as DNA, the CDR3 is TGTGCCAGCAGTTTCTCGAGCTCACAAGAGACCCAGTACTTC.

V usage is TRBV28 and J usage is TRBJ1-6, with 8 bases identical to TRBD1. From germline, CDR1 is MDHEN and CDR2 SYDVKM. The CDR3 covers 12 residues. The ends lost 10 bases at V and 14 bases at J; junction bases unmatched: 10. CDR3 coding DNA: TGTGCCACAGGGACAGGCCATGCCACCCTCCACTTT. Its protein product is CATGTGHATLHF.

This clone has a single count. The rearrangement uses TRBV7-9 and TRBJ1-2; D is uncertain. V dropped 1 base and J dropped 0 bases, with 9 bases sitting between them. Germline CDR1 reads SEHNR; CDR2 reads FQNEAQ (reference sequence). This CDR3 comprises 15 residues. CDR3 sequence: CASSLETGANYGYTF. DNA for the CDR3: TGTGCCAGCAGCTTAGAAACGGGAGCTAACTATGGCTACACCTTC.

The CDR3 loop reads CASSIEGGYSGNTIYF. The CDR3 DNA reads as TGTGCCAGTAGTATTGAAGGCGGTTACTCTGGAAACACCATATATTTT. The V and J genes are TRBV19 and TRBJ1-3; D gene uncertain. V was cut by 3 bases and J by 0 bases, with 12 bases left in between. CDR1 and CDR2 (germline): LNHDA, SQIVND (reference sequence). The CDR3 is made up of 16 amino acids.

The chain recombines TRBV3-1 (or the pseudogene TRBV3-2) with TRBJ2-3, with 8 bases fitting TRBD1. Per the germline V gene, CDR1 is LGHDT and CDR2 is YNNKEL (reference sequence). The ends lost 3 bases at V and 4 bases at J; junction bases unmatched: 9. CDR3 length equals 16 residues. CDR3 residues: CASSQFETGVADTQYF. DNA of the CDR3: TGTGCCAGCAGCCAGTTCGAGACAGGGGTGGCAGATACGCAGTATTTT.